This record looks at one TCR beta chain sequence and its context. Its target is unknown. At cycle 4 day 1, cycle 7 day 1, and baseline, blood was sampled. Assay: immunoSEQ multiplex PCR; the TCRdb copy retains only in-frame clones and omits some. The sample comprises 65,000 to 80,000 clones, 65% to 90% of which are singletons, and around 2% rests with the top ten. The sample originates from a study of OX40 agonist ivuxolimab in advanced cancers. This CDR3 spans 10 amino acids. In germline, CDR1 is SQVTM, CDR2 ANQGSEA. The V and J ends lost 6 bases and 7 bases respectively, with 9 bases between them. General study points: At 0.1 to 3.0 mg/kg, clonal expansion of CD4+ and CD8+ blood T cells had occurred by week 6.

This clonotype originated in an adult with an advanced solid tumor such as melanoma, head and neck, liver or kidney cancer. Specimen: CD4+ or CD8+ T cells sorted from blood, collected in a trial of the OX40 agonist ivuxolimab. The chain links TRBV29-1 to TRBJ1-1; D possibly corresponds to TRBD1 (6 bases). The CDR3 region is CSVADSEAFF. CDR3 in DNA: TGCAGCGTGGCGGACAGTGAAGCTTTCTTT.